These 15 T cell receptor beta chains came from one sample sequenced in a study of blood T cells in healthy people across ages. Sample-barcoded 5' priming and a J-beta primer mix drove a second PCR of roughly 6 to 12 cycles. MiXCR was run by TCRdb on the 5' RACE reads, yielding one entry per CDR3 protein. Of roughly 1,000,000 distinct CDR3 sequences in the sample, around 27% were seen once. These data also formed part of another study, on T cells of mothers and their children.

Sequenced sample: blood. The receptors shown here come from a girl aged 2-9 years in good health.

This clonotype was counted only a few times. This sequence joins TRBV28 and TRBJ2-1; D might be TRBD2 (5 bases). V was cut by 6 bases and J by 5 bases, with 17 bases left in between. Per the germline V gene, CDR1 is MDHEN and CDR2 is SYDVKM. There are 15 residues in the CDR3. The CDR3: CASSLDRPGNNEQFF. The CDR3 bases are TGTGCCAGCAGCCTAGACCGCCCGGGAAACAATGAGCAGTTCTTC.

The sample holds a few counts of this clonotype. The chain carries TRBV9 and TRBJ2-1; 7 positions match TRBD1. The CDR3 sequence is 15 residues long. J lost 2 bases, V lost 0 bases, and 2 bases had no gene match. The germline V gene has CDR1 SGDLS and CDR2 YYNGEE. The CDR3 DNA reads TGTGCCAGCAGCGTAGAGGGGGCTACCTACAATGAGCAGTTCTTC. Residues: CASSVEGATYNEQFF. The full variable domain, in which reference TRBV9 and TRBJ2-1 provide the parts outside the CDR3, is DSGVTQTPKHLITATGQRVTLRCSPRSGDLSVYWYQQSLDQGLQFLIQYYNGEERAKGNILERFSAQQFPDLHSELNLSSLELGDSALYFCASSVEGATYNEQFFGPGTRLTVL.

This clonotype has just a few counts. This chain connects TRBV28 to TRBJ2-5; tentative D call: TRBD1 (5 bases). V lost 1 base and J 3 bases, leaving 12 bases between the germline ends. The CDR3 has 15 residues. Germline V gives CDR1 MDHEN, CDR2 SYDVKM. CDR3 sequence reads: CASSLYNVGEETQYF. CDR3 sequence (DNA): TGTGCCAGCAGTTTATATAACGTAGGGGAAGAGACCCAGTACTTC.

CDR3 nucleotide sequence: TGCGCCAGCAGCCAAGAGGGACAGAACACTGAAGCTTTCTTT. This encodes CASSQEGQNTEAFF. The V and J genes are TRBV4-1 and TRBJ1-1; D is perhaps TRBD1 (6 bases). This CDR3 is built from 14 residues. Germline V gene sequence: CDR1 MGHRA, CDR2 YSYEKL. V lost 0 bases and J 1 base, leaving 6 bases between the germline ends.

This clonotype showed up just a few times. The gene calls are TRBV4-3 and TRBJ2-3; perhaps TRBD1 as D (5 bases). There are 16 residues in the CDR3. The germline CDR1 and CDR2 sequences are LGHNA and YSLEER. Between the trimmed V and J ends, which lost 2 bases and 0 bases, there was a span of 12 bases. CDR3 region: CASSQFTGPSTDTQYF. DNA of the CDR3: TGCGCCAGCAGCCAATTCACAGGTCCTAGCACAGATACGCAGTATTTT.

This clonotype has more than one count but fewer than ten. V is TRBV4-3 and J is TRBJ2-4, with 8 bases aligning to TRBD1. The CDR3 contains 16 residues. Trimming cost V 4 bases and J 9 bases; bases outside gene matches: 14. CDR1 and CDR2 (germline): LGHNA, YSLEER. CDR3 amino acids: CASSPLEGQDVGIQYF. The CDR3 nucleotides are TGCGCCAGCAGCCCCCTTGAGGGACAGGATGTTGGCATTCAGTACTTC.

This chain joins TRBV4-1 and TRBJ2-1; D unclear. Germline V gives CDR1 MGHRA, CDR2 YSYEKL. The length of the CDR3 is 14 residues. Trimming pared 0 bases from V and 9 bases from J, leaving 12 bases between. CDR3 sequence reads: CASSQEVKATEQFF. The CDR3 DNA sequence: TGCGCCAGCAGCCAAGAGGTCAAAGCGACTGAGCAGTTCTTC.

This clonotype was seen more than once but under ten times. The CDR3 reads CASRLARNEKLFF. CDR3 DNA sequence: TGTGCCAGCCGGTTGGCGCGGAATGAAAAACTGTTTTTT. The chain combines TRBV7-9 with TRBJ1-4; D gene uncertain. Germline CDR1 is SEHNR and CDR2 is FQNEAQ (reference sequence). Trimming removed 8 bases from V and 5 bases from J, with 12 bases in between. This CDR3 has 13 amino acids.

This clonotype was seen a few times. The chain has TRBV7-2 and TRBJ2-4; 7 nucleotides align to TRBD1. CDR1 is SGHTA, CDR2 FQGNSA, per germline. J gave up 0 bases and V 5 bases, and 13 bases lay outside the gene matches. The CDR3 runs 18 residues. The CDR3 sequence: CASSHNPGQRIAKNIQYF. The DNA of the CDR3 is TGTGCCAGCAGCCACAATCCGGGACAGCGTATAGCCAAAAACATTCAGTACTTC.

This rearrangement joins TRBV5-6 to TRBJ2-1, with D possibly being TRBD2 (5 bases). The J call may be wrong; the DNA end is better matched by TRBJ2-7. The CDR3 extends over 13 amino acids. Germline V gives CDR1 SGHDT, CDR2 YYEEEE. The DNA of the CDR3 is TGTGCCAGCGGCCGAGGACGGGGTTGGGAGCAGTACTTC. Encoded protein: CASGRGRGWEQYF.

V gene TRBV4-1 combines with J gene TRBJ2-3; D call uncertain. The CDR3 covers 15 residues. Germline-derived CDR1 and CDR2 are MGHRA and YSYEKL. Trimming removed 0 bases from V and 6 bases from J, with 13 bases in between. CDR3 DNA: TGCGCCAGCAGCCAAGAGGGCGTTACAAGGGATACGCAGTATTTT. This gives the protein CASSQEGVTRDTQYF.

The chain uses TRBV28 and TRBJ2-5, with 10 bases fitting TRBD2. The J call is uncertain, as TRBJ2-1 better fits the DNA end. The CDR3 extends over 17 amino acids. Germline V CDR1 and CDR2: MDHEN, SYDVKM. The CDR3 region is CASSLAGVASGFDEQFF. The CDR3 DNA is TGTGCCAGCAGTCTAGCGGGAGTCGCGTCTGGATTCGATGAGCAGTTCTTC.

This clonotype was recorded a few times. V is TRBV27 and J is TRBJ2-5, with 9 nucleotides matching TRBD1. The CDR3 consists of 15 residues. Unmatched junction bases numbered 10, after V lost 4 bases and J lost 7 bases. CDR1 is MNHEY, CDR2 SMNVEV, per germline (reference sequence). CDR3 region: CASSSSGTGWGTQYF. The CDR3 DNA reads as TGTGCCAGCAGTTCCTCCGGGACAGGGTGGGGGACCCAGTACTTC.

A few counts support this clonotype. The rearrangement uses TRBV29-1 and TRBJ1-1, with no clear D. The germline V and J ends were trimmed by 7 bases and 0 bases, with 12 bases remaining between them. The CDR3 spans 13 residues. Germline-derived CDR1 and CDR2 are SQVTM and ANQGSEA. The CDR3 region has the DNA TGCAGCGCCGGCAAGCTGATGAACACTGAAGCTTTCTTT. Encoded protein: CSAGKLMNTEAFF.

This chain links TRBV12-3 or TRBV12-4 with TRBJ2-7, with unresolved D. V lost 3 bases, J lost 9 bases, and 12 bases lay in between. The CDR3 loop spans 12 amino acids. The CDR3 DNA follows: TGTGCCAGCAGTTTCGGTGCTCAAGGGCAGTACTTC. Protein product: CASSFGAQGQYF.